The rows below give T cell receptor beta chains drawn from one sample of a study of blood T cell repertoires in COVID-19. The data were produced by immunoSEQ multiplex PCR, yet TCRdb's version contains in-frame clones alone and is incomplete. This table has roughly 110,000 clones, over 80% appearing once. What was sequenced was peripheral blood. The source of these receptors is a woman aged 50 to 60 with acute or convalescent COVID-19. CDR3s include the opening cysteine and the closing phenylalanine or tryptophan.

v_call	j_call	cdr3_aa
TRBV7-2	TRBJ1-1	CASSFGVQILRNTEAFF
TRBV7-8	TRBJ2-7	CASSPGTLVHEQYF
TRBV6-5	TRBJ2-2	CASSSPRPGELFF
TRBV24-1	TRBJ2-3	CATSGLPGLGTSTDTQYF
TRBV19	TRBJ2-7	CASSKERESTYEQYF
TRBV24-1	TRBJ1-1	CATIVEGTPKGEAFF
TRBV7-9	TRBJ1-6	CASSRTGGTSPLHF
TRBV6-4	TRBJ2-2	CASSMERNTGELFF
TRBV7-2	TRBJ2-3	CASSPRGWVTQYF
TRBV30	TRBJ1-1	CAWSTTGKAFF
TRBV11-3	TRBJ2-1	CASSPRLAASNEQFF
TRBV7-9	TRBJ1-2	CASSRSGEYYGYTF
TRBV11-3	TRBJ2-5	CASSDRAQETQYF
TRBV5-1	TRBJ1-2	CASRLTGGNSYGYTF
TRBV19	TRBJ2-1	CASSPTSGSTYEQFF
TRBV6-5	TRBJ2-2	CASSYRGPLTGELFF
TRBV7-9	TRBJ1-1	CASSLQGANTEAFF
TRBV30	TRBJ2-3	CAWNSVGFPSTDTQYF
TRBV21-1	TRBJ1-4	CASSKREGQNEKLFF
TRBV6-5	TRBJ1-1	CASSYQRGQLNTEAFF
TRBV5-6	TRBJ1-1	CASSPVGTPNTEAFF
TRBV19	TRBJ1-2	CASTLTGGRANYGYTF
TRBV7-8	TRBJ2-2	CASSRGNTGELFF
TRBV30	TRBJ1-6	CAWSVQATLHF
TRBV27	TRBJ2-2	CASSLSTWLAGAGELFF
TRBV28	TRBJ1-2	CASRSSGGHYGYTF
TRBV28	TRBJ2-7	CASSLGTSYYGQYF
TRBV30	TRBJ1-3	CAWSPGDPGDTIYF
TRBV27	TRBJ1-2	CASKGGLHYGYTF
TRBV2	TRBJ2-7	CASSESALYEQYF
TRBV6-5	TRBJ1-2	CASRGQANYGYTF
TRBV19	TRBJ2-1	CASVDRHNEQFF
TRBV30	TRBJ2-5	CAWSISAQETQYF
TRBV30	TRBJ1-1	CAWSVQLDTEAFF
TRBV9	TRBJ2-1	CASSPSRSYNEQFF
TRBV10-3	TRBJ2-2	CAISEMDREGGGELFF
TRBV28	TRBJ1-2	CASSFPRGGSYGYTF
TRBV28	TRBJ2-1	CASSSGQVGEQFF
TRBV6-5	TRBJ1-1	CASDYGNTEAFF
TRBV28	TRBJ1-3	CASGEGHSGNTIYF
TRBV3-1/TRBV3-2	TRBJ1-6	CASSQEDRNSPLHF
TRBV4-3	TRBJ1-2	CASSQAGDGAYGYTF
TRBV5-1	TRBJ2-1	CASSLPGGSYNEQFF
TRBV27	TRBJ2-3	CASRLAGSFTDTQYF
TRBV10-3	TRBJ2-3	CAIKGTAGRTDTQYF
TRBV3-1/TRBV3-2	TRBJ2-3	CASSSDRGEADTQYF
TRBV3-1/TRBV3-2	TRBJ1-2	CASSQFGQLSGYTF
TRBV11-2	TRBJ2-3	CASSLVQGLAGVDTQYF
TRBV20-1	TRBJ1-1	CRCGGAFF
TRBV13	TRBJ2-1	CASSSRSSYNEQFF
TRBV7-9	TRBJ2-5	CASSLAGAPQETQYF
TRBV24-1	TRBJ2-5	CATSNGRGLQETQYF